This T cell receptor beta chain appears in the sequencing data of a study of Ad26.COV2.S vaccination and SARS-CoV-2 variants. Using immunoSEQ multiplex PCR, the repertoire was profiled, and TCRdb retains in-frame clones only, with some absent. The repertoire has 400,000 to 450,000 clones, over 75% of them found once; the top ten carry 9% to 15%. There are 13 residues in the CDR3. The germline V and J ends were trimmed by 4 bases and 0 bases, with 7 bases remaining between them. Germline CDR1 is MGHRA and CDR2 is YSYEKL. The count of this clone is one. Regarding treatment: some 20 received Ad26.COV2.S at low or high dose, single or two shots; roughly five received placebo; per-sample allocation not given. Collection of the samples took place on day 63 after the first injection of vaccine or placebo.

J is TRBJ2-7 and V is TRBV4-1; D call uncertain. The receptor was derived from a person aged 18 to 59 who received the Ad26.COV2.S COVID-19 vaccine or a placebo. The sequences come from peripheral blood, collected in a trial of Ad26.COV2.S vaccine versus placebo. The CDR3 sequence is CASSLRFSYEQYF. CDR3 nucleotides: TGCGCCAGCAGCCTTCGGTTCTCCTACGAGCAGTACTTC.